Listed below are T cell receptor beta chains from one sample, sequenced in a study of human T cells and chemical hapten exposure. Using its own MiXCR run on the RACE reads, TCRdb lists one record per CDR3 protein. The sample shows about 120,000 distinct CDR3 sequences, roughly 13% of them seen only once. The starting material was whole blood, obtained in connection with sensitization to the hapten diphenylcyclopropenone (DPC). All receptors derive from a man aged 18 to 30 with alopecia areata. Some clones in this sample may be carry-over from other donors' samples. The CDR3 runs from the conserved cysteine through the conserved F or W. A D gene is named only where the DNA matches it firmly.

J gene: TRBJ1-2
D gene: TRBD1
V gene: TRBV6-2/TRBV6-3
CDR3 protein: CASSYPGQDYGYTF

J gene: TRBJ1-5
D gene: -
V gene: TRBV20-1
CDR3 protein: CSARERRNNQPQHF

J gene: TRBJ1-1
D gene: -
V gene: TRBV18
CDR3 protein: CASSPGHNMNTEAFF

J gene: TRBJ1-2
D gene: -
V gene: TRBV24-1
CDR3 protein: CATSEGSQVHGYTF

J gene: TRBJ1-2
D gene: -
V gene: TRBV14
CDR3 protein: CASSQDPRLANYGYTF

J gene: TRBJ2-5
D gene: -
V gene: TRBV29-1
CDR3 protein: CSVGRAQETQYF

J gene: TRBJ1-5
D gene: -
V gene: TRBV12-3/TRBV12-4
CDR3 protein: CASSFNRAYNQPQHF

J gene: TRBJ2-1
D gene: TRBD2
V gene: TRBV11-3
CDR3 protein: CASSSTSGGYNEQFF

J gene: TRBJ2-3
D gene: -
V gene: TRBV5-4
CDR3 protein: CASSLASREDTQYF

J gene: TRBJ2-1
D gene: -
V gene: TRBV7-9
CDR3 protein: CASTLGRREQFF

J gene: TRBJ1-1
D gene: -
V gene: TRBV4-3
CDR3 protein: CASSQVRENTEAFF

J gene: TRBJ2-1
D gene: TRBD2
V gene: TRBV20-1
CDR3 protein: CSAPPPGLAGNNEQFF

J gene: TRBJ1-1
D gene: TRBD1
V gene: TRBV5-1
CDR3 protein: CASSARDSTLNTEAFF